This entry lists 2 T cell receptor beta chains sequenced from one sample in a study of vaccination and CD4 T cells after COVID-19. The Oncomine TCR Beta short-read assay was applied to DNA of cultured CD4+ T cells. TCRdb itself ran the PCR reads through MiXCR, one entry per CDR3 protein. This table holds some 16,000 distinct CDR3 sequences, under 65% found once. The antigens for these receptors are not known. Treatment here: approximately 11-day PBMC culture with coronavirus spike peptide pools or control peptides (ViraFEST assay). Source material: CD4+ T cells from blood, cultured in vitro. Receptors were obtained from a human donor who had recovered from COVID-19.

The table lists this clonotype with a few counts. The chain is built from TRBV6-1 and TRBJ1-6; the match to TRBD1 covers 7 bases. The CDR3 spans 15 residues. Germline-derived CDR1 and CDR2 are MNHNS and SASEGT. V was pared by 6 bases and J by 9 bases, with 11 bases of the junction left unmatched. In nucleotides, the CDR3 is TGTGCCAGCAGCCGGATGACAGGGAGGGCTTCACCCCTCCACTTT. This translates into CASSRMTGRASPLHF.

The chain recombines TRBV4-3 with TRBJ1-2; D is unclear. The CDR3 has 14 residues. The germline V gene encodes CDR1 LGHNA and CDR2 YSLEER. V was pared by 4 bases and J by 3 bases, with 12 bases between. CDR3 in amino acids: CASSRFLSDYGYTF. DNA for the CDR3: TGCGCCAGCAGCCGGTTTCTCTCGGACTATGGCTACACCTTC.